This T cell receptor (beta chain) was sequenced during a study of metastatic and nonmetastatic thyroid tumors. MiXCR re-clonotyped the PCR reads for TCRdb. Here the sample spans around 40,000 clones, about a sixth being singletons. As to this clone: Germline and junction disagree at one end, which may indicate a read error.

Among the patients, none had received any treatment before thyroid surgery. This CDR3 region has 12 residues. The chain couples TRBV5-3 to TRBJ2-2; D gene uncertain. TRBV5-3 is recorded as an ORF, its role being uncertain. What was sequenced was blood. This TCR came from a male donor with papillary thyroid cancer or a benign thyroid nodule (not recorded which). Some clones in this sample may be carry-over from other donors' samples. The CDR3 coding sequence is TGCGCCAGCAGCCAAGAAAAGGGGGAGCTGTTTTTT. This gives the protein CASSQEKGELFF.